This TCR beta chain was recorded in a study of T cell changes during pregnancy in multiple sclerosis. V dropped 1 base and J dropped 3; count of bases not matched to a gene: 2. CDR1 SQVTM and CDR2 ANQGSEA come from the germline V gene. This CDR3 spans 14 amino acids. As to this clone: Other DNA variants within this sample encode the same CDR3.

Libraries were prepared by immunoSEQ multiplex PCR; TCRdb keeps only in-frame clonotypes and omits some of them. The sample has 40,000 to 50,000 clones; roughly nine tenths are singletons. V is TRBV29-1 and J is TRBJ2-3, with 9 nucleotides matching TRBD2. The receptor comes from a female donor with multiple sclerosis, enrolled in a pregnancy study. Sequences were derived from CD4+ T cells from peripheral blood mononuclear cells, sampled in the first trimester of pregnancy. The CDR3 DNA reads TGCAGCGTTGAAGGCGGGAGGGGTACAGATACGCAGTATTTT. Translating it yields CSVEGGRGTDTQYF.